The 4 T cell receptor beta chains below all came from one sample that was sequenced in a study of T cells in Graves' hyperthyroidism and ophthalmopathy. From RNA transcripts, TCR beta CDR3 regions were amplified. The TCR CDR3 was amplified in a first-round RT-PCR using the HTBI primer set. From the multiplex PCR reads, TCRdb called clonotypes with MiXCR, one entry per CDR3 protein. This sample has approximately 530,000 distinct CDR3 sequences; nearly 20% occur once, and the top ten carry 47%. Sequenced sample: blood. These receptors were taken from a man aged 35-49 years with Graves' ophthalmopathy.

This clonotype showed up many times. The chain carries TRBV3-1 and TRBJ1-2, with D possibly TRBD1 on 5 matching bases. The CDR3 length is 18 residues. Germline V gene data show CDR1 as LGHDT and CDR2 as YNNKEL (reference sequence). Trimming shortened V by 0 bases and J by 0 bases, and 17 bases separated the two germline ends. CDR3: CASSQEVGRTSPNYGYTF. The DNA of the CDR3 is TGTGCCAGCAGCCAAGAAGTTGGGAGGACATCTCCTAACTATGGCTACACCTTC.

The chain has TRBV7-3 and TRBJ2-2; D is unclear. CDR3 length equals 14 residues. Germline assignment: CDR1 SGHTA and CDR2 FQGTGA. V gave up 5 bases and J gave up 5 bases, with 12 bases separating them. CDR3 residues: CASSPMVRTGELFF. As DNA, the CDR3 is TGTGCCAGCAGCCCCATGGTCCGGACCGGGGAGCTGTTTTTT.

The chain combines TRBV7-2 with TRBJ1-3; tentative D call: TRBD1 (6 bases). The CDR3 is 16 residues long. Germline values: CDR1 SGHTA, CDR2 FQGNSA. V lost 1 base to trimming and J lost 1 base, with 11 bases between them. The CDR3 DNA follows: TGTGCCAGCAGCTTAGGACAGGCCATATCTGGAAACACCATATATTTT. It yields the protein CASSLGQAISGNTIYF.

The rearrangement joins TRBV20-1 to TRBJ2-4, with D possibly being TRBD1 (6 bases). V lost 6 bases and J lost 7, with 13 bases in between. CDR1 is DFQATT, CDR2 SNEGSKA, per germline (reference sequence). There are 12 residues in the CDR3. The CDR3, as DNA: TGCAGTGCCTGGACAGTATTGAACATTCAGTACTTC. Amino acid sequence: CSAWTVLNIQYF.